This T cell receptor (beta chain) was sequenced during a study of T cells in Graves' hyperthyroidism and ophthalmopathy. Findings of the study overall: Researchers found most expanded thyroid clonotypes above 0.001 in blood as well.

Germline CDR1 MDHEN, CDR2 SYDVKM. The CDR3 extends over 16 amino acids. J gave up 3 bases and V 5 bases, and 6 bases lay outside the gene matches. To note about this clonotype: Its antigen is not known.

Regions amplified from RNA transcripts were the TCR beta CDR3 regions. In the first-round RT-PCR of the TCR CDR3, the HTBI primer set was used. Each CDR3 protein gets one entry after TCRdb re-called the multiplex PCR reads with MiXCR. The table includes some 50,000 distinct CDR3 sequences, approximately 48% detected once. This TCR derives from a woman aged 45-59 years with Graves' ophthalmopathy. The rearrangement joins TRBV28 to TRBJ2-1, with 11 positions matching TRBD2. Sequencing was carried out using blood. The CDR3 bases are TGTGCCAGCAGTCCGGAGACTAGCGGGGACTACAATGAGCAGTTCTTC. It yields the protein CASSPETSGDYNEQFF.